This TCR beta chain came from a study of blood T cells in healthy people across ages (dated by TCRdb to between 2014 and 2017). Describing the broader study: Template switching captured roughly one uniquely barcoded TCR beta cDNA molecule per two T cells in model experiments. Age-related changes in TCR beta repertoire diversity were measured in the study by deep sequencing normalized with unique cDNA molecular identifiers. The donors were divided into four age groups: young (average around 16 years), middle-aged (approximately 39), aged (roughly 60) and long-lived (roughly 82). To avoid experimental bias, donors of different ages were distributed randomly across sequencing lanes. Using the same blood draw, the study looked at two additional independent replicas of 1 million unique cDNA reads for two donors, one aged 18 to 30 and the other aged 80 or older.

Donors were 35 to 40 systemically healthy Caucasian individuals from Russia aged about 6 to 100 years. Each donor gave 8.5 to 10 milliliters of peripheral blood, collected into EDTA-treated Vacutainer tubes. Ficoll-Paque density-gradient centrifugation was used to isolate PBMCs, with at least 7 million per sample. Trizol reagent was used to extract total RNA from PBMCs, with at least 5 micrograms per sample. For every donor, flow cytometry on a PBMC aliquot measured the percentage of naive CD45RAhigh/CD27high T cells. To prepare the library, 5' RACE was applied. Sequencing relied on an Illumina HiSeq 2500. A second 7 to 11 cycle PCR used a sample-barcoded 5' primer and a J-beta primer mix. A template-switch 5' adaptor carrying 12 random nucleotides introduced a unique molecular identifier onto each TCR beta cDNA molecule. Each sample yielded at least 2.5 million CDR3-containing paired-end reads. First-strand cDNA was synthesized from all RNA with the Mint cDNA synthesis kit, primed by a TRBC-specific oligonucleotide. Following uracil-DNA glycosylase treatment, all cDNA underwent a first 18-cycle PCR with the universal primers M1SS and BC2_uni_R. As for the authors' bioinformatics: For normalization, 1 million high-quality reads were randomly selected from each sample, with every read carrying a distinct molecular identifier. Reads sharing molecular identifiers were discarded rather than binned into consensus sequences. MiTCR, run with a Q25 quality threshold and the strictest error-elimination algorithm, handled CDR3 identification, clonotype clustering and error correction. A nonparametric unseen species model using Euler transformation provided a lower-bound estimate of total TCR beta diversity. TCRdb reworked the public reads: Q25 trimming with fastp, MiXCR clone assembly, productive beta chains retained. Each record represents a unique CDR3 protein, reported with the most common genes and DNA among its rows. TCRdb's processing, not the study's, gives the V and J calls here. The sample has about 810,000 distinct CDR3 sequences on record, around 34% of them singletons. 10% to 15% of the sample belongs to the ten largest clones.

Here V drops 5 bases and J drops 14 bases, and the junction holds 7 bases not matched to any gene. Counted from cysteine to phenylalanine, this CDR3 has 12 amino acids. The retained sequence is limited to the CDR3, 36 bases, with the frame set at the first base. The germline V gene encodes CDR1 SGHTA and CDR2 FQGNSA. On the study overall, not on this receptor specifically: Observed TCR beta diversity per million T cells fell roughly linearly with age, and a significant reduction was already apparent by age roughly 41. Estimates of total diversity from one million sequenced T cells were regarded as lower bounds and underestimates. Because donor CMV infection status was unknown, age-related changes in expanded clonotypes were potentially confounded. The percentage of naive T cells measured by flow cytometry correlated strongly with observed TCR beta diversity. Because profiling used bulk unsorted PBMCs, naive and antigen-experienced compartments could not be compared conclusively. Compared with the aged group, more naive CD4+ T cells, fewer expanded clones and increased TCR diversity were shown by the long-lived group, suggesting age selection.

A few counts support this clonotype. Its antigen target is currently unknown. Base qualities are missing; no much larger clone stands one base away. What was sequenced was blood. The chain joins TRBV7-2 to TRBJ2-1, with 9 central nucleotides matching TRBD2. The sequence was obtained from a young man in good health. The bases read TGTGCCAGCAGCCGAGGGGGGACTAGCAAGTTCTTC. Its protein reads: CASSRGGTSKFF.